This TCR beta chain was retrieved from a study of graft-versus-host responses after intestinal transplantation. Study-wide context: Those transplanted obtained multivisceral, liver-intestinal, or isolated intestinal grafts. Recipients uniformly received anti-thymocyte globulin induction, followed by tacrolimus and steroids for around 3 years. The study, taken as a whole, reports: The recipient marrow held GvH clones, and some of them showed up first in ileum or blood.

Clones were read by immunoSEQ multiplex PCR, and TCRdb kept only the in-frame ones, dropping some. Of around 100,000 clones listed, around 90% are singletons. To note about this clone: Its matching antigen is unknown. At one of its ends the junction is not consistent with the germline gene, which may arise from a read error.

The receptor was derived from a human donor who was the organ donor for an intestinal transplant. The sample here was unstimulated CD4+ T cells sorted from spleen or lymph node cells, taken before transplant.

CDR3 coding DNA: TGTGCCAGCAGCTTAGTAGCGGGAGTCGAGAACTTC. It yields the protein CASSLVAGVENF. The chain joins TRBV7-9 to TRBJ2-5; 9 nucleotides line up with TRBD2. CDR3 size: 12 residues. The germline gives CDR1 SEHNR, CDR2 FQNEAQ (reference sequence).